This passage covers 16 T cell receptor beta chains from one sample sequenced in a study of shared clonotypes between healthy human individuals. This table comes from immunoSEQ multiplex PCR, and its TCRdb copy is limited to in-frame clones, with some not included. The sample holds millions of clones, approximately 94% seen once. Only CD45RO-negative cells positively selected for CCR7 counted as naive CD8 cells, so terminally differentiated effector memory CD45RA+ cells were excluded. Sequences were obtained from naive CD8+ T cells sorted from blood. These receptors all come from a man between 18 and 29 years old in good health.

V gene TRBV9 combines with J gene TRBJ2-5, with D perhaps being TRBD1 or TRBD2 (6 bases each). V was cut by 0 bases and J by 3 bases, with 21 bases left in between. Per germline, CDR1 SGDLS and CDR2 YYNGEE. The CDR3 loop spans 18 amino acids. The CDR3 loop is CASSVGMFGGGGEETQYF. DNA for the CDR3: TGTGCCAGCAGCGTAGGAATGTTTGGAGGGGGAGGAGAAGAGACCCAGTACTTC.

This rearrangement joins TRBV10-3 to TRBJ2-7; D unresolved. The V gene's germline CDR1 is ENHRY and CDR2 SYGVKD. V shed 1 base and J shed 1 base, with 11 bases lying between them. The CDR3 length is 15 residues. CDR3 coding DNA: TGTGCCATCAGTGAGTTCTCTTCTGGTTCCTACGAGCAGTACTTC. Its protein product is CAISEFSSGSYEQYF.

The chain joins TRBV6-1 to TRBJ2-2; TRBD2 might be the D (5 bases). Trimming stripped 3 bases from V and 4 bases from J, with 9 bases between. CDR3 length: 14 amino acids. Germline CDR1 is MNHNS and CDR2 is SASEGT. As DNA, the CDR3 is TGTGCCAGCAGTGAGATGGGGAGCACCGGGGAGCTGTTTTTT. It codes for CASSEMGSTGELFF.

The DNA for the CDR3 is TGTGCCAGCAGCCCCCTCGGTCCCCTAAACACCATATATTTT. Protein sequence: CASSPLGPLNTIYF. The V call is TRBV9, the J call TRBJ1-3, with D unclear. The length of the CDR3 is 14 residues. Deletions cut 4 bases from V and 6 bases from J, with 14 bases between. CDR1 is SGDLS and CDR2 is YYNGEE in the germline V gene.

CDR3 sequence: CAWTEAGGTYEQYF. As DNA, the CDR3 is TGTGCCTGGACCGAGGCAGGAGGGACCTACGAGCAGTACTTC. This rearrangement joins TRBV30 to TRBJ2-7; D might be TRBD2 (6 bases). The CDR3 is 14 residues long. Germline V lookup: CDR1 GTSNPN, CDR2 SVGIG (reference sequence). V shed 4 bases and J shed 2 bases, with 15 bases lying between them. Full variable domain (outside the CDR3, taken from reference TRBV30 and TRBJ2-7): SQTIHQWPATLVQPVGSPLSLECTVEGTSNPNLYWYRQAAGRGLQLLFYSVGIGQISSEVPQNLSASRPQDRQFILSSKKLLLSDSGFYLCAWTEAGGTYEQYFGPGTRLTVT.

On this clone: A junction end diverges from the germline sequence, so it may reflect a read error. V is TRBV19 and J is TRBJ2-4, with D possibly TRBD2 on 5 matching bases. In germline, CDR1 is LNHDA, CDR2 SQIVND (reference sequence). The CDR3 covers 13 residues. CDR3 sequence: CPRRRLAKNIQYF. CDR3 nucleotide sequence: TGTCCCAGACGGAGGCTAGCCAAAAACATTCAGTACTTC.

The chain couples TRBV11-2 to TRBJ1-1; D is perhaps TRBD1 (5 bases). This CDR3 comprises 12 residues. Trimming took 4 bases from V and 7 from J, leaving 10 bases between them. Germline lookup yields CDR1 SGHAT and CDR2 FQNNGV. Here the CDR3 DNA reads TGTGCCAGCAGCTCCAGACAGATTGAAGCTTTCTTT. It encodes CASSSRQIEAFF.

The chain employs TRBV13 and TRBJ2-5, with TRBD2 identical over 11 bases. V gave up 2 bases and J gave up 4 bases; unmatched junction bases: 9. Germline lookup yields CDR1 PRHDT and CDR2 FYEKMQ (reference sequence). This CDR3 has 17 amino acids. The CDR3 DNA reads TGTGCCAGCAGCTTAAAGGCGCTAGCGGGGGGTGGAGAGACCCAGTACTTC. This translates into CASSLKALAGGGETQYF.

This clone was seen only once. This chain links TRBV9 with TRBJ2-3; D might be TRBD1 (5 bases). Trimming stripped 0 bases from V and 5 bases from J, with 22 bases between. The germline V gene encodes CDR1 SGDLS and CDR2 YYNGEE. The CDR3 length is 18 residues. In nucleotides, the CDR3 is TGTGCCAGCAGCGTAGGGCGGCGTGGCAGGGCAGGAGAAGATACGCAGTATTTT. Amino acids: CASSVGRRGRAGEDTQYF.

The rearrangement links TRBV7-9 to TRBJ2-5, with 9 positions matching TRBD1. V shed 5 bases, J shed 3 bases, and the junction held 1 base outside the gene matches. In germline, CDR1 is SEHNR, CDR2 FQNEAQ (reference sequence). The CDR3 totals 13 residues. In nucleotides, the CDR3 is TGTGCCAGCAGCCGGGACAGGGAAGAGACCCAGTACTTC. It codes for CASSRDREETQYF.

CDR3 sequence (DNA): TGTGCCAGCAGCGTAGAGTCAGCCCCCGCTGGGGCCAACGTCCTGACTTTC. Amino acid sequence: CASSVESAPAGANVLTF. V gene TRBV9 combines with J gene TRBJ2-6; D not resolved. Germline loops: CDR1 SGDLS, CDR2 YYNGEE. V shed 0 bases and J shed 2 bases, with 12 bases lying between them. The CDR3 extends over 17 amino acids.

The chain's CDR3 is CASSPGTGNSPLHF. The CDR3 DNA reads as TGTGCCAGCAGCCCCGGGACAGGGAATTCACCCCTCCACTTT. The chain joins TRBV13 to TRBJ1-6; 9 nucleotides align to TRBD1. V was pared by 5 bases and J by 7 bases, with 3 bases of the junction left unmatched. This CDR3 is built from 14 residues. Germline CDR1 and CDR2: PRHDT and FYEKMQ (reference sequence). The entire variable domain, with the rest obtained from reference TRBV13 and TRBJ1-6, is as follows: AAGVIQSPRHLIKEKRETATLKCYPIPRHDTVYWYQQGPGQDPQFLISFYEKMQSDKGSIPDRFSAQQFSDYHSELNMSSLELGDSALYFCASSPGTGNSPLHFGNGTRLTVT.

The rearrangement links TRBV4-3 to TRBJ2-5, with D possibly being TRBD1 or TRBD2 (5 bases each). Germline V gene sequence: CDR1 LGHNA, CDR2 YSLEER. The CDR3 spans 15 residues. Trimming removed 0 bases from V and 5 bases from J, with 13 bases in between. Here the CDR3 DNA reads TGCGCCAGCAGCCAAGATGGTGAGGGGCCTGAGACCCAGTACTTC. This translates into CASSQDGEGPETQYF.

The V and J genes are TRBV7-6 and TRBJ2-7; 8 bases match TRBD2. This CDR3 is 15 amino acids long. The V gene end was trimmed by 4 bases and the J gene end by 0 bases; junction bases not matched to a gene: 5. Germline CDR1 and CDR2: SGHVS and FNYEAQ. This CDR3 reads CASSSPSGFSYEQYF. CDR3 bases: TGTGCCAGCAGCTCGCCTAGCGGGTTCTCCTACGAGCAGTACTTC.

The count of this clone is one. The CDR3 reads CASSPLKGAGPHEQYF. Written as DNA, the CDR3 is TGTGCCAGTAGCCCCCTGAAAGGGGCAGGGCCACACGAGCAGTACTTC. The chain joins TRBV19 to TRBJ2-7; maybe TRBD1 (5 bases). Trimming removed 6 bases from V and 5 bases from J, with 23 bases in between. CDR1 and CDR2 from the germline V gene are LNHDA and SQIVND (reference sequence). The CDR3 loop spans 16 amino acids.

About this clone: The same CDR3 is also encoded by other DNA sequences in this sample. DNA for the CDR3: TGTGCCAGCAGCCCAGGAACCGGGGAGCTGTTTTTT. It encodes CASSPGTGELFF. The chain combines TRBV7-9 with TRBJ2-2, with D unresolved. Germline V gene sequence: CDR1 SEHNR, CDR2 FQNEAQ (reference sequence). The CDR3 loop spans 12 amino acids. Trimming took off 5 bases at V and 5 bases at J, with 6 bases between the two ends.